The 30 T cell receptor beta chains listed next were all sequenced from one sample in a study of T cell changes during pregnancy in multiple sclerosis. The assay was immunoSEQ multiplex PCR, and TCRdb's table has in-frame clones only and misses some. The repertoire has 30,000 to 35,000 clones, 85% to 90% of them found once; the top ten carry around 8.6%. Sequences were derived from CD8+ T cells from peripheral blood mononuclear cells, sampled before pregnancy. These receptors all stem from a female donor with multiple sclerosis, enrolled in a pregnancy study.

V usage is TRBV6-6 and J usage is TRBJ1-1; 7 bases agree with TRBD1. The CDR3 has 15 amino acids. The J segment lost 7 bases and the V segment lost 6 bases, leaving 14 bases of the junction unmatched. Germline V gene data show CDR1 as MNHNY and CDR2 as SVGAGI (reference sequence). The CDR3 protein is CASSHWTGAPNEAFF. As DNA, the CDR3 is TGTGCCAGCAGCCATTGGACAGGCGCACCCAATGAAGCTTTCTTT.

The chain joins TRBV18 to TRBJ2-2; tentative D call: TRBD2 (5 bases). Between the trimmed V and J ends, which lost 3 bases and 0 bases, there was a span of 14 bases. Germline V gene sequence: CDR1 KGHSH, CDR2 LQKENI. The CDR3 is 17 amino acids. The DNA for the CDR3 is TGTGCCAGCTCACCTCTCGAGGGCCTTTCGAACACCGGGGAGCTGTTTTTT. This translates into CASSPLEGLSNTGELFF.

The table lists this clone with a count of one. The DNA for the CDR3 is TGTGCCAGCCACTTCTTAAGCTCCTACAATGAGCAGTTCTTC. This translates into CASHFLSSYNEQFF. The gene calls are TRBV27 and TRBJ2-1; D gene uncertain. V lost 8 bases and J 0 bases, leaving 11 bases between the germline ends. This CDR3 spans 14 amino acids. Germline lookup yields CDR1 MNHEY and CDR2 SMNVEV (reference sequence).

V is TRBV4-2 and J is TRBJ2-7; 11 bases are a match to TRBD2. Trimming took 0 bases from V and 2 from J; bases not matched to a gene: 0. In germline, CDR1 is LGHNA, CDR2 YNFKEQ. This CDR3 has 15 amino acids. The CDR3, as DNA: TGTGCCAGCAGCCAAGATAGCGGGGGGGCCTACGAGCAGTACTTC. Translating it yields CASSQDSGGAYEQYF.

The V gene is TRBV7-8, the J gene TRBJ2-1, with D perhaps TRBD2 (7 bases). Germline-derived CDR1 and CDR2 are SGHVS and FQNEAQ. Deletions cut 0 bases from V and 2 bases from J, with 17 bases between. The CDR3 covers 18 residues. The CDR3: CASSLAPWGGDTYNEQFF. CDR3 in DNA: TGTGCCAGCAGCTTAGCACCCTGGGGGGGCGACACCTACAATGAGCAGTTCTTC.

DNA of the CDR3: TGTGCCAGCATAAGGGGGACGTACACTGAAGCTTTCTTT. Its translation is CASIRGTYTEAFF. This chain links TRBV2 with TRBJ1-1, with TRBD1 as a possible D gene (6 bases). CDR1 SNHLY and CDR2 FYNNEI come from the germline V gene. Trimming pared 7 bases from V and 3 bases from J, leaving 12 bases between. This CDR3 is 13 amino acids long.

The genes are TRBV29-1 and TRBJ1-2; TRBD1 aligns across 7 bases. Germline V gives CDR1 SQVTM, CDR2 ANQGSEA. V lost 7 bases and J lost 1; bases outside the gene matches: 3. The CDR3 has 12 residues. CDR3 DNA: TGCAGCGGGGGGACAGTTAACTATGGCTACACCTTC. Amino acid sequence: CSGGTVNYGYTF. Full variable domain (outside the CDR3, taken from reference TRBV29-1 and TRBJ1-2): SAVISQKPSRDICQRGTSLTIQCQVDSQVTMMFWYRQQPGQSLTLIATANQGSEATYESGFVIDKFPISRPNLTFSTLTVSNMSPEDSSIYLCSGGTVNYGYTFGSGTRLTVV.

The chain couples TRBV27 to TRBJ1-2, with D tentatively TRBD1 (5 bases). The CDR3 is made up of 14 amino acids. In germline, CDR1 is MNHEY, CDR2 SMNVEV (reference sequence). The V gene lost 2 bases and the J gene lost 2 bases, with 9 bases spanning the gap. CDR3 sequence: CASSLSAGNYGYTF. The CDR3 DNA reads TGTGCCAGCAGTTTAAGTGCAGGGAACTATGGCTACACCTTC.

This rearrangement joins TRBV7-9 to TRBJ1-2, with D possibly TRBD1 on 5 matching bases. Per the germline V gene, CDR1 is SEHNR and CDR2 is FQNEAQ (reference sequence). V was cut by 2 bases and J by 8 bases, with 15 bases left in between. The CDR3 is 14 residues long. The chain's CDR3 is CASSLPGAANGYTF. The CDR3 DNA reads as TGTGCCAGCAGCTTACCTGGGGCAGCGAACGGCTACACCTTC.

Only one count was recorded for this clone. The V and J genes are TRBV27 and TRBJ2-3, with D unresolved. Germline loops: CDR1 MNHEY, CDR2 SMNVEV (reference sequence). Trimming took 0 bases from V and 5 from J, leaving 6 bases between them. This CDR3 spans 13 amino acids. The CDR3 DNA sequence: TGTGCCAGCAGTTTATCCCCCGGAGATACGCAGTATTTT. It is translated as CASSLSPGDTQYF.

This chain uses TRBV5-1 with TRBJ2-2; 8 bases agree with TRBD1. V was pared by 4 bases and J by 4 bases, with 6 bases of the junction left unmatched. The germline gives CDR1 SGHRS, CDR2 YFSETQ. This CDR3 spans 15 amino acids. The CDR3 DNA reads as TGCGCCAGCAGCGAACAGGGGGTGCTCACCGGGGAGCTGTTTTTT. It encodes CASSEQGVLTGELFF. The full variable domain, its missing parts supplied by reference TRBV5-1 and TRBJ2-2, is KAGVTQTPRYLIKTRGQQVTLSCSPISGHRSVSWYQQTPGQGLQFLFEYFSETQRNKGNFPGRFSGRQFSNSRSEMNVSTLELGDSALYLCASSEQGVLTGELFFGEGSRLTVL.

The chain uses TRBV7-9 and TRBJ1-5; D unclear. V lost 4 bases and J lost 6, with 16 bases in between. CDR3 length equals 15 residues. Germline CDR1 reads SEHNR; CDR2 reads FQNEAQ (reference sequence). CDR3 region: CASSSGSGGTQPQHF. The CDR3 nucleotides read TGTGCCAGCAGCTCGGGATCGGGAGGCACTCAGCCCCAGCATTTT.

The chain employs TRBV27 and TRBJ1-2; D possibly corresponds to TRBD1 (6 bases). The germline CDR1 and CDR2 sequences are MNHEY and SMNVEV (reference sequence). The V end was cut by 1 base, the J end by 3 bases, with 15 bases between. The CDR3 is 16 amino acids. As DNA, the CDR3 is TGTGCCAGCAGTTTATTCATCCCGACAGGAGACTATGGCTACACCTTC. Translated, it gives CASSLFIPTGDYGYTF.

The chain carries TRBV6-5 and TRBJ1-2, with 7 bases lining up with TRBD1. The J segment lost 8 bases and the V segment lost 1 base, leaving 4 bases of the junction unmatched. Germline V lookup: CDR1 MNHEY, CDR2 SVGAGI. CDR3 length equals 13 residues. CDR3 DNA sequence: TGTGCCAGCAGTTACTTCACAGGGGAAGGCTACACCTTC. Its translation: CASSYFTGEGYTF.

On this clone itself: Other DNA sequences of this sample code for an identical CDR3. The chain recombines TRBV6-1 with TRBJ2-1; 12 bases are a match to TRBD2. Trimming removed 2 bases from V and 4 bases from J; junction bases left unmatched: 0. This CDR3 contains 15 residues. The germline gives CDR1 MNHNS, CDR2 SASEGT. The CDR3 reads CASSELAGGYNEQFF. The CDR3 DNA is TGTGCCAGCAGTGAACTAGCGGGGGGGTACAATGAGCAGTTCTTC.

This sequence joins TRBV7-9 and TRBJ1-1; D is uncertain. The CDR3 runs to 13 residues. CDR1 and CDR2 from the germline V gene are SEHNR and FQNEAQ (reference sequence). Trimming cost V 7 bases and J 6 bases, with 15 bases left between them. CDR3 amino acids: CASTWEAGAEAFF. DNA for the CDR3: TGTGCCAGCACCTGGGAGGCCGGCGCTGAAGCTTTCTTT.

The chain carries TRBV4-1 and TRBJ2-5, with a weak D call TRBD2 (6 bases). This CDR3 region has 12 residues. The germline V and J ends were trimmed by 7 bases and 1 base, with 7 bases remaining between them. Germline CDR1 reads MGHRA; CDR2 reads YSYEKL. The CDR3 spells CASMGLQETQYF. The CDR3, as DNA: TGCGCCAGCATGGGACTCCAAGAGACCCAGTACTTC.

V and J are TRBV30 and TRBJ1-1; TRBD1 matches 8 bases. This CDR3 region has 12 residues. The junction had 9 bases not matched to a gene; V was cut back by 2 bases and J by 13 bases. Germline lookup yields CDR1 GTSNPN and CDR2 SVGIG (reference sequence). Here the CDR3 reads CAWSLMTGEVFF. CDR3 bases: TGTGCCTGGAGTCTAATGACAGGGGAGGTTTTCTTT.

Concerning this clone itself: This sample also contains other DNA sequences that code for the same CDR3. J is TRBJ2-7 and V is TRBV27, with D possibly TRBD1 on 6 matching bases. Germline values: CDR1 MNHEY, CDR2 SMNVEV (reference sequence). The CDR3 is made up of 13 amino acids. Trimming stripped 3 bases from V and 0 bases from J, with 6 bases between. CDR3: CASSLDSSYEQYF. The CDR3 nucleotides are TGTGCCAGCAGTTTGGACAGCTCCTACGAGCAGTACTTC.

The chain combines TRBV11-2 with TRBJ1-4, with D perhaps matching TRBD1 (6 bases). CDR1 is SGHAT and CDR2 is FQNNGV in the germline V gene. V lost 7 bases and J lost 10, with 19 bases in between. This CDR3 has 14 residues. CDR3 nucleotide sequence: TGTGCCAGCACCGGGGGAGAGGGAGGGGGAAAACTGTTTTTT. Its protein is CASTGGEGGGKLFF.

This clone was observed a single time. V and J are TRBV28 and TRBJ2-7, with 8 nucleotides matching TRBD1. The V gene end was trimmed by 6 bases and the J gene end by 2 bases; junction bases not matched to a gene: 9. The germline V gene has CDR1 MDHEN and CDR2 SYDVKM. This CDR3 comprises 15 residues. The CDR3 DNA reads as TGTGCCAGCAGCTGGGGAACAGGGGGGACCTACGAGCAGTACTTC. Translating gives CASSWGTGGTYEQYF.

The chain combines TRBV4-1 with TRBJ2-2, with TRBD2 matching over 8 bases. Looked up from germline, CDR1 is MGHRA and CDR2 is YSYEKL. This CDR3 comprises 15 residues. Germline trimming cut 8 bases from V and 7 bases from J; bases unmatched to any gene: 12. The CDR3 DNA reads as TGCGCCAGCGCCCCTCGGGGGGGGCAGAGCGGGGAGCTGTTTTTT. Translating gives CASAPRGGQSGELFF.

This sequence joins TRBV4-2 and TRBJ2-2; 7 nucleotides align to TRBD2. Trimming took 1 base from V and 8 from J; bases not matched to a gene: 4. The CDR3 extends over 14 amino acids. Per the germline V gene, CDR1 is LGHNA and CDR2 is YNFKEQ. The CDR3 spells CASSQVSGVGELFF. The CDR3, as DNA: TGTGCCAGCAGCCAAGTGAGCGGGGTGGGGGAGCTGTTTTTT.

The CDR3 protein is CSGSESGGTYNEQFF. In nucleotides, the CDR3 is TGCAGCGGGTCGGAAAGCGGGGGGACGTACAATGAGCAGTTCTTC. The chain combines TRBV29-1 with TRBJ2-1; 9 positions agree with TRBD2. Germline CDR1 and CDR2: SQVTM and ANQGSEA. This CDR3 comprises 15 residues. Trimming removed 7 bases from V and 4 bases from J; junction bases left unmatched: 11.

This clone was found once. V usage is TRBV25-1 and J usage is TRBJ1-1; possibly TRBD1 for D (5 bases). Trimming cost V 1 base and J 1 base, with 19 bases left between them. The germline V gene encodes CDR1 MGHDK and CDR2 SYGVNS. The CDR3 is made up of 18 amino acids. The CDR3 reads CASSELYGKGAENTEAFF. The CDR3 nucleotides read TGTGCCAGCAGTGAATTGTACGGTAAAGGGGCTGAGAACACTGAAGCTTTCTTT. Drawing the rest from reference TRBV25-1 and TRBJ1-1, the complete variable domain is EADIYQTPRYLVIGTGKKITLECSQTMGHDKMYWYQQDPGMELHLIHYSYGVNSTEKGDLSSESTVSRIRTEHFPLTLESARPSHTSQYLCASSELYGKGAENTEAFFGQGTRLTVV.

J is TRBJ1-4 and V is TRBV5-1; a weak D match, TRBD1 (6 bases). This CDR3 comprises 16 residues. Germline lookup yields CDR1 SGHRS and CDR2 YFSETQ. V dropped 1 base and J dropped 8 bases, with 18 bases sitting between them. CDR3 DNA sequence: TGCGCCAGCAGCTTGTCCGAGGGGGGGGCGCGCGAAAAACTGTTTTTT. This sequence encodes CASSLSEGGAREKLFF.

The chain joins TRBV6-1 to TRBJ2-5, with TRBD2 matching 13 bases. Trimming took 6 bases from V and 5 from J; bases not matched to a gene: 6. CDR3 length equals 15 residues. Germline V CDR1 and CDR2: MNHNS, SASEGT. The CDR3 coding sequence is TGTGCCAGCAGCCTTACTAGCGGGGGGGCGGAGACCCAGTACTTC. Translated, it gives CASSLTSGGAETQYF.

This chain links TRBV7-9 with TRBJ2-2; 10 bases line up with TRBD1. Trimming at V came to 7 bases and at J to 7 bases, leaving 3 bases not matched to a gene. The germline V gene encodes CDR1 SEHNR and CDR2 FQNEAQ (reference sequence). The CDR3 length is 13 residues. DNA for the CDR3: TGTGCCAGCACGACAGGGGGCTTCGGGGAGCTGTTTTTT. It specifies CASTTGGFGELFF. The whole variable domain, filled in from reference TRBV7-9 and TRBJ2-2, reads DTGVSQNPRHKITKRGQNVTFRCDPISEHNRLYWYRQTLGQGPEFLTYFQNEAQLEKSRLLSDRFSAERPKGSFSTLEIQRTEQGDSAMYLCASTTGGFGELFFGEGSRLTVL.

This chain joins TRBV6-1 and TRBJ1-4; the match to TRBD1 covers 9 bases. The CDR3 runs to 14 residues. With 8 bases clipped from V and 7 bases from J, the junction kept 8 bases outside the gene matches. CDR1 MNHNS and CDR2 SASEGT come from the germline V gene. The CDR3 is CASQRGTGSEKLFF. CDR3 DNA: TGTGCCAGCCAACGCGGGACAGGGAGTGAAAAACTGTTTTTT.

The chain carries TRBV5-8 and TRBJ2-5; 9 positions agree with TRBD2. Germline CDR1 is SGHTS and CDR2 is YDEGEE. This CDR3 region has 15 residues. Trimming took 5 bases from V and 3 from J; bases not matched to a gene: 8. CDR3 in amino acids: CASSPGTSPKETQYF. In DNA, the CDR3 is TGTGCCAGCAGTCCCGGGACTAGCCCCAAAGAGACCCAGTACTTC.